The 7 T cell receptor beta chains below were found in one sample sequenced in a study of TIL therapy for anti-PD-1-resistant metastatic lung cancer. This was the immunoSEQ v3 assay. Generated by immunoSEQ multiplex PCR, the TCRdb table keeps only in-frame clones and is missing some. The sample holds 40,000 to 55,000 clones; less than 80% are singletons and the top ten take more than 4.5%. The time point is: pre-treatment sample, taken before nivolumab and TIL therapy. The sample was blood, taken at baseline. These receptors were collected from a woman aged 25 to 80 with non-small cell lung cancer.

The chain carries TRBV27 and TRBJ1-2, with a tentative D call TRBD1 (5 bases). Germline CDR1 is MNHEY and CDR2 is SMNVEV (reference sequence). Between the trimmed V and J ends, which lost 5 bases and 3 bases, there was a span of 13 bases. The CDR3 has 14 amino acids. CDR3 residues: CASSPLQGYYGYTF. The CDR3 DNA follows: TGTGCCAGCAGTCCCCTCCAGGGCTACTATGGCTACACCTTC.

The chain has TRBV27 and TRBJ1-2; weak D call: TRBD1 (6 bases). V lost 5 bases, J lost 4 bases, and 8 bases lay in between. In germline, CDR1 is MNHEY, CDR2 SMNVEV (reference sequence). This CDR3 is 12 amino acids long. The CDR3 loop reads CASSKGGYGYTF. As DNA, the CDR3 is TGTGCCAGCAGTAAAGGGGGCTATGGCTACACCTTC.

On this clone: At one end the junction does not follow the germline gene, possibly because of a read error. This sequence joins TRBV13 and TRBJ2-1; 10 bases match TRBD2. CDR3 size: 17 residues. CDR1 is PRHDT and CDR2 is FYEKMQ in the germline V gene (reference sequence). CDR3 bases: TGTGCCAGCAGCCCCTTAGCGGGAGGTAGGTCCTCCAATGAGCAGTTCTTC. Its translation: CASSPLAGGRSSNEQFF.

The chain is built from TRBV6-5 and TRBJ2-3, with D possibly called TRBD1 or TRBD2 (6 bases each). This CDR3 is built from 13 residues. Germline CDR1 and CDR2: MNHEY and SVGAGI. V was cut by 2 bases and J by 9 bases, with 12 bases left in between. In DNA, the CDR3 is TGTGCCAGCAGTTACCAAGGGGGGATAACGCAGTATTTT. Translation: CASSYQGGITQYF.

The V call is TRBV6-1, the J call TRBJ1-5; the D is unclear. Germline loops: CDR1 MNHNS, CDR2 SASEGT. This CDR3 region has 15 residues. The V gene lost 0 bases and the J gene lost 9 bases, with 15 bases spanning the gap. The CDR3 nucleotides are TGTGCCAGCAGTGAAGCGCTCTCGGGCCTTGGGCCCCAGCATTTT. Translating gives CASSEALSGLGPQHF.

The V call is TRBV15, the J call TRBJ1-3; the D is unclear. CDR1 LNHNV and CDR2 YYDKDF come from the germline V gene (reference sequence). The CDR3 is made up of 14 amino acids. With 5 bases removed from V and 4 bases from J, the gap between germline ends came to 12 bases. CDR3 region: CATSGDPRGNTIYF. The CDR3 nucleotides are TGTGCCACCAGCGGCGACCCGAGGGGAAACACCATATATTTT.

This clone is a singleton in its sample. The chain employs TRBV6-5 and TRBJ1-3; D may be TRBD1 (6 bases). Germline-derived CDR1 and CDR2 are MNHEY and SVGAGI. Trimming left V 6 bases short and J 0 bases short, with 12 bases between. The CDR3 runs 15 residues. This chain's CDR3 is CASRPDSHSGNTIYF. The CDR3 DNA follows: TGTGCCAGCAGACCGGACAGTCACTCTGGAAACACCATATATTTT.